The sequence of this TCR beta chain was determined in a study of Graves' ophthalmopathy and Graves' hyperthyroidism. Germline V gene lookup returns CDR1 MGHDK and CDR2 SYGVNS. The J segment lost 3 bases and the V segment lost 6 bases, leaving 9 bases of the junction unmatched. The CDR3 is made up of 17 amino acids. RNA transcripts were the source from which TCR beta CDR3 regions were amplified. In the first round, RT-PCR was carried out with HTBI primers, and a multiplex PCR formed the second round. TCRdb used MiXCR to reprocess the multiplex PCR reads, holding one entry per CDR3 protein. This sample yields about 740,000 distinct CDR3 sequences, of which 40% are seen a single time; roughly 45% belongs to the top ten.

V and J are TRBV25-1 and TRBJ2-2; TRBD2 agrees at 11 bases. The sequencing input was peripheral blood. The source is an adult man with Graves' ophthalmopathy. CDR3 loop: CASSQDLAGGDTGELFF. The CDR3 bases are TGTGCCAGCAGCCAAGACCTAGCGGGAGGAGACACCGGGGAGCTGTTTTTT.